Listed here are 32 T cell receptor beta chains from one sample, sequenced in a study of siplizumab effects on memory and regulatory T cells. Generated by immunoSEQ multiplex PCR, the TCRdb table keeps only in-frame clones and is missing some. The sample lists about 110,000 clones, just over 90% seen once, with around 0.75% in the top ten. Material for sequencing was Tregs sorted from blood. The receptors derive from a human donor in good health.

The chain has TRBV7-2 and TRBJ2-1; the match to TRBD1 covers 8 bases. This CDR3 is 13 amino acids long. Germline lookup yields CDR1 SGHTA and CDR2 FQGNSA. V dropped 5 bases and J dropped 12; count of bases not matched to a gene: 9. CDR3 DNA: TGTGCCAGCAGCACAGGACAGGGAGTATGGCAGTTCTTC. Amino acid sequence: CASSTGQGVWQFF.

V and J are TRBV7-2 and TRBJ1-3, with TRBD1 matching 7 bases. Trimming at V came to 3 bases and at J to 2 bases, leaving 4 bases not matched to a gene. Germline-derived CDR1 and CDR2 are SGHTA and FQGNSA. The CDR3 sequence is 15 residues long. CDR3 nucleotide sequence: TGTGCCAGCAGCTTTTCCGGGACAGCTGGAAACACCATATATTTT. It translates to CASSFSGTAGNTIYF.

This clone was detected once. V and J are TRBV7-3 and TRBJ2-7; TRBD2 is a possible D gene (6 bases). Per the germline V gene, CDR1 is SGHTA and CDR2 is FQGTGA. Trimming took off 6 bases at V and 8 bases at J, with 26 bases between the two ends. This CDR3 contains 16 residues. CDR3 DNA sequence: TGTGCCAGCAGACGGCCGAAGGGACTCCCTCAGGGACAGCAGTACTTC. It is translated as CASRRPKGLPQGQQYF.

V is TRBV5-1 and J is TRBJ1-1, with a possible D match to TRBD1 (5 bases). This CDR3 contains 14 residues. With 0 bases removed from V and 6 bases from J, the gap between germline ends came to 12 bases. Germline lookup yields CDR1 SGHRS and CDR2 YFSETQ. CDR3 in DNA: TGCGCCAGCAGCTTGGTTGGGACGGGGCCTGAAGCTTTCTTT. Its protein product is CASSLVGTGPEAFF.

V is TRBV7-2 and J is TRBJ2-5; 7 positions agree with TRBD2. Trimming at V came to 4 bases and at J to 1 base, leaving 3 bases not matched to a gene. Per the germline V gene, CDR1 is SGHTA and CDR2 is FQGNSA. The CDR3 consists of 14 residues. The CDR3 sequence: CASSSGTIQETQYF. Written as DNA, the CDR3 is TGTGCCAGCAGCTCCGGGACTATCCAAGAGACCCAGTACTTC.

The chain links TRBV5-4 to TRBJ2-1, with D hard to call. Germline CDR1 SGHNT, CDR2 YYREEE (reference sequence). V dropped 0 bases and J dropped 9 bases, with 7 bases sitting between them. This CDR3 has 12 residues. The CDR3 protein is CASSLVWGEQFF. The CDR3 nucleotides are TGTGCCAGCAGCTTGGTGTGGGGTGAGCAGTTCTTC.

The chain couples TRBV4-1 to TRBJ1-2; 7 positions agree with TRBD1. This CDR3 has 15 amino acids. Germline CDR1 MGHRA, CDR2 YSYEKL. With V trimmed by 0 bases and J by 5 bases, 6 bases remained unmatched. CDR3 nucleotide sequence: TGCGCCAGCAGCCAAGACCGGGGCAGGGGGTATGGCTACACCTTC. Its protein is CASSQDRGRGYGYTF.

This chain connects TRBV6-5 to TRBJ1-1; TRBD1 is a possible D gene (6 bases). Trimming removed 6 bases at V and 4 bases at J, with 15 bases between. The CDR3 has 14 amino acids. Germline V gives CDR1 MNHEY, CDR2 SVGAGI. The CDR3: CASRLNREGTEAFF. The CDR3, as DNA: TGTGCCAGCAGATTAAACAGGGAAGGCACTGAAGCTTTCTTT.

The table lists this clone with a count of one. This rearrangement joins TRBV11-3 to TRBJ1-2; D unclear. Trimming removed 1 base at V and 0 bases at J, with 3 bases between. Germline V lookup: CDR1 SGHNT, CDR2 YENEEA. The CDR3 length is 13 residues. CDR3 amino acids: CASSLVPNYGYTF. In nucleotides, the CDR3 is TGTGCCAGCAGCTTAGTACCTAACTATGGCTACACCTTC.

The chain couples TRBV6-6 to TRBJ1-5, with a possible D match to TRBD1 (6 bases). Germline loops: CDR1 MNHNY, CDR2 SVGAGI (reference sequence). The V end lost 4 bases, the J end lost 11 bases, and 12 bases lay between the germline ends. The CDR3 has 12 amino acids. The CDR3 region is CASSFSQGSQHF. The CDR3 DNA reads TGTGCCAGCAGTTTTTCGCAGGGGTCCCAGCATTTT.

This chain's CDR3 is CASSVPGLATTQYF. For the CDR3, the DNA is TGTGCCAGCAGCGTCCCGGGACTAGCGACTACGCAGTATTTT. V and J are TRBV9 and TRBJ2-3; 10 bases fit TRBD2. The V gene's germline CDR1 is SGDLS and CDR2 YYNGEE. V lost 2 bases and J lost 8; bases outside the gene matches: 5. This CDR3 has 14 amino acids.

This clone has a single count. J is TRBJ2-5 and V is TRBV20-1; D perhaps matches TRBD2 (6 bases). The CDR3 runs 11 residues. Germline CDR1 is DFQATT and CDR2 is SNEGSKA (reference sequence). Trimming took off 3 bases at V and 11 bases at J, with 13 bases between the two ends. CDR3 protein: CSARDYREQYF. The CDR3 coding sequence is TGCAGTGCTAGGGACTATAGAGAGCAGTACTTC.

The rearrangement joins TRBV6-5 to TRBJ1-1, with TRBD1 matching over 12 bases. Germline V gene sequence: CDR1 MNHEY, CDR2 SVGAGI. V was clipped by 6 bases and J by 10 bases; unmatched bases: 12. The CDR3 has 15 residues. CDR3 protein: CASRAGTGGPSGAFF. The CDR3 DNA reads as TGTGCCAGCAGAGCCGGGACAGGGGGCCCCAGCGGAGCTTTCTTT.

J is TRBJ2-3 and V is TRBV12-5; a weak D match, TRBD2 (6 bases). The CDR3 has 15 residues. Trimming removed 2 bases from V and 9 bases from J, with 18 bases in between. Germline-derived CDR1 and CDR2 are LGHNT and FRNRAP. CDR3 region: CASGLTQGGAGTQYF. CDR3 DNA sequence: TGTGCTAGTGGTTTGACTCAGGGAGGTGCGGGCACGCAGTATTTT.

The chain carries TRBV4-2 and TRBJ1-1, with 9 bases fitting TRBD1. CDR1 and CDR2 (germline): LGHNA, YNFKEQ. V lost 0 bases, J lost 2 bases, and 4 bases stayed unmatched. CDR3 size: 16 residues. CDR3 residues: CASSQDLGQGNTEAFF. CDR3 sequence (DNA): TGTGCCAGCAGCCAAGATTTGGGACAGGGTAACACTGAAGCTTTCTTT.

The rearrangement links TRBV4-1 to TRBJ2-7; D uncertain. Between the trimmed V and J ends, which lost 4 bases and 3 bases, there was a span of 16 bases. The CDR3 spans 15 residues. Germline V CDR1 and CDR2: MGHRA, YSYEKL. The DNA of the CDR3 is TGCGCCAGCAGCCTCGAGGTTCTTAGGGTCTACGAGCAGTACTTC. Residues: CASSLEVLRVYEQYF.

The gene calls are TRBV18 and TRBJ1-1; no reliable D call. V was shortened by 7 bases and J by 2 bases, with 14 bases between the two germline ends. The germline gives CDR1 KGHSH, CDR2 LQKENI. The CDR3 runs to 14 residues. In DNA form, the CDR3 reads TGTGCCAGCTTCCCGGGTCTTTCAAACACTGAAGCTTTCTTT. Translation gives CASFPGLSNTEAFF. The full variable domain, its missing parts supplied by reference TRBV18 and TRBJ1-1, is NAGVMQNPRHLVRRRGQEARLRCSPMKGHSHVYWYRQLPEEGLKFMVYLQKENIIDESGMPKERFSAEFPKEGPSILRIQQVVRGDSAAYFCASFPGLSNTEAFFGQGTRLTVV.

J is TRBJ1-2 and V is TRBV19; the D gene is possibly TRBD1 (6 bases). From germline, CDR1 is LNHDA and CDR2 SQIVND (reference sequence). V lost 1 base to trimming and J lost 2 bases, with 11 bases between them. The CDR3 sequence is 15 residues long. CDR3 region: CASSIGTAQNYGYTF. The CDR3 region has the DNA TGTGCCAGTAGTATAGGGACAGCCCAAAACTATGGCTACACCTTC.

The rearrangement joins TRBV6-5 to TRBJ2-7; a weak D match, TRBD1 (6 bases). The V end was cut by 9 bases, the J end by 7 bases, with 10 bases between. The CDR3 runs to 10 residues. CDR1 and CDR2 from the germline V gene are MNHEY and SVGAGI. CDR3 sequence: CARARGEQYF. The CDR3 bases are TGTGCCAGGGCAAGGGGGGAGCAGTACTTC.

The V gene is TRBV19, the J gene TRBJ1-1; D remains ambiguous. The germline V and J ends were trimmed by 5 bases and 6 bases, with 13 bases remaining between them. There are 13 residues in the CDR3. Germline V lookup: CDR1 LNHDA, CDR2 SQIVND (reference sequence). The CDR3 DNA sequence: TGTGCCAGTAGTGGGAACAGAGGTTCTGAAGCTTTCTTT. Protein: CASSGNRGSEAFF.

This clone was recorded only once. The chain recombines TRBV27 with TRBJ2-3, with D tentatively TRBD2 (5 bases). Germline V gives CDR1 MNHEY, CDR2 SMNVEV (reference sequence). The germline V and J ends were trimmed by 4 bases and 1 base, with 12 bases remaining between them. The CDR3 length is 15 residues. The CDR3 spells CASSYGETGTDTQYF. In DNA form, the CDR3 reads TGTGCCAGCAGTTACGGGGAGACGGGCACAGATACGCAGTATTTT.

CDR3 loop: CSAMARDTQYF. The CDR3 bases are TGCAGTGCCATGGCTAGAGATACGCAGTATTTT. This chain joins TRBV20-1 and TRBJ2-3; D is uncertain. Germline assignment: CDR1 DFQATT and CDR2 SNEGSKA (reference sequence). The CDR3 loop spans 11 amino acids. V lost 6 bases to trimming and J lost 5 bases, with 9 bases between them.

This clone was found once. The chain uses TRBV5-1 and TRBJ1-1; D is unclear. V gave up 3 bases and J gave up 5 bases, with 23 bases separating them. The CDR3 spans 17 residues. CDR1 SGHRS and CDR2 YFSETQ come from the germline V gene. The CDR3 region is CASSSRMMVRMGTEAFF. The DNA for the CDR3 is TGCGCCAGCAGCTCCCGAATGATGGTCCGGATGGGAACTGAAGCTTTCTTT.

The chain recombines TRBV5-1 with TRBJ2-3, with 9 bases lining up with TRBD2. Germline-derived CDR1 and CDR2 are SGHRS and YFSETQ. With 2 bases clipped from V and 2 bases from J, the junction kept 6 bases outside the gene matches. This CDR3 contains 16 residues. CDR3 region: CASSFGQRGDTDTQYF. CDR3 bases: TGCGCCAGCAGCTTTGGCCAGCGGGGGGACACAGATACGCAGTATTTT.

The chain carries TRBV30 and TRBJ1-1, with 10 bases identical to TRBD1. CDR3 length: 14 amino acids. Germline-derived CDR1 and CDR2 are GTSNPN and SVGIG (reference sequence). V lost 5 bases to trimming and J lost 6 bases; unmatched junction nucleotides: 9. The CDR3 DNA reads TGTGCCTGGGGAAGGGGACAGGGGATACCTGAAGCTTTCTTT. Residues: CAWGRGQGIPEAFF.

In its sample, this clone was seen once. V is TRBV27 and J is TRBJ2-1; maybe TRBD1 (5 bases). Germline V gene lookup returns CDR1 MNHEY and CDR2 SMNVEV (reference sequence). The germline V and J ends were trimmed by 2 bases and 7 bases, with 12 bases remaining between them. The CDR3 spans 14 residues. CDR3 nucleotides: TGTGCCAGCAGTTTAGGGGCAGGCCTTAATGAGCAGTTCTTC. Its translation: CASSLGAGLNEQFF.

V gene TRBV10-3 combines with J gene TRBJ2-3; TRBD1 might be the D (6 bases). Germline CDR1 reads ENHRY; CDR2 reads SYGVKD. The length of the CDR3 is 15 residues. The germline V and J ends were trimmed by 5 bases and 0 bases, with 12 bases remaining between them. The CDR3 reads CAISPTGSSTDTQYF. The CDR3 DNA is TGTGCCATCAGTCCCACAGGGTCTAGCACAGATACGCAGTATTTT.

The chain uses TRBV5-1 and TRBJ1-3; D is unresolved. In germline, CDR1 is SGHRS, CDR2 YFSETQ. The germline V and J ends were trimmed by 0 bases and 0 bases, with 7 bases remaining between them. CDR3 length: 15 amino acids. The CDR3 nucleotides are TGCGCCAGCAGCTTGGAGGGTTCCTCTGGAAACACCATATATTTT. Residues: CASSLEGSSGNTIYF.

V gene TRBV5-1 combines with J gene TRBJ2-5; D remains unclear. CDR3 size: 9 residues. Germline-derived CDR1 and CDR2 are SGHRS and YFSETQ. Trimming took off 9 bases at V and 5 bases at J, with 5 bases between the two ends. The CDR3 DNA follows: TGCGCCAACCCCGAGACCCAGTACTTC. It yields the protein CANPETQYF.

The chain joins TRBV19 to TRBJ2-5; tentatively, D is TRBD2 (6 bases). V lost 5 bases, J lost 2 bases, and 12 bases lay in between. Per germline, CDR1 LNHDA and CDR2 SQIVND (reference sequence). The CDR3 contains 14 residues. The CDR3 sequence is CASSVGGMQETQYF. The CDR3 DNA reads TGTGCCAGTAGTGTCGGGGGTATGCAAGAGACCCAGTACTTC.

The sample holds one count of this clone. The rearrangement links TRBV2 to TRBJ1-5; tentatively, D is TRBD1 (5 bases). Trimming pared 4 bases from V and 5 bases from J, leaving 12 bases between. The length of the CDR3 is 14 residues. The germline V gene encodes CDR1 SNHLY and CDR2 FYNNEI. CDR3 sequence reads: CASSGAARDQPQHF. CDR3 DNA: TGTGCCAGCAGTGGGGCAGCCAGGGATCAGCCCCAGCATTTT. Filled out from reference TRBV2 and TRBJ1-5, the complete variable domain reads EPEVTQTPSHQVTQMGQEVILRCVPISNHLYFYWYRQILGQKVEFLVSFYNNEISEKSEIFDDQFSVERPDGSNFTLKIRSTKLEDSAMYFCASSGAARDQPQHFGDGTRLSIL.

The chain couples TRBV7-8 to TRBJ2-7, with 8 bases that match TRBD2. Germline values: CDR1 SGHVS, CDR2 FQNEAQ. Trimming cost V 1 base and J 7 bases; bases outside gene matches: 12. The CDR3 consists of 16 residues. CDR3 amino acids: CASSLGAGGRIGEQYF. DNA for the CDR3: TGTGCCAGCAGCTTAGGGGCCGGCGGGAGGATCGGAGAGCAGTACTTC.